Listed below are T cell receptor beta chains from one sample, sequenced in a study of siplizumab effects on memory and regulatory T cells. Here immunoSEQ multiplex PCR was the method, and the copy in TCRdb shows in-frame clones only, minus some. The sample records more than 95,000 clones, more than 85% being singletons. The sequencing input was Tregs sorted from blood. These receptors all stem from a human donor in good health. Both conserved end residues are part of each CDR3. Fields, in order: D gene, J gene, V gene, clone size, CDR3 protein, CDR3 DNA. A D gene is named only where the DNA matches it firmly. For some rows the clone size is stated as once, few or many, or as a class when expanded; others skip it.

>TRBD1|TRBJ1-2|TRBV18|.
CASSPQGQYGYTF
TGTGCCAGCTCACCACAGGGACAGTATGGCTACACCTTC
>.|TRBJ1-5|TRBV19|few
CASSIRASNQPQHF
TGTGCCAGTAGTATACGGGCGAGCAATCAGCCCCAGCATTTT
>.|TRBJ2-2|TRBV5-1|.
CASSLSGVPTGELFF
TGCGCCAGCAGCTTGTCCGGGGTCCCCACCGGGGAGCTGTTTTTT
>.|TRBJ1-1|TRBV5-1|.
CASSLAGTQYTEAFF
TGCGCCAGCAGCTTGGCCGGGACACAATACACTGAAGCTTTCTTT
>.|TRBJ1-1|TRBV11-3|.
CASSLGGSLNTEAFF
TGTGCCAGCAGCTTAGGTGGCAGCTTGAACACTGAAGCTTTCTTT
>.|TRBJ2-1|TRBV7-3|.
CASSLGGSYNEQFF
TGTGCCAGCAGCTTAGGCGGCTCCTACAATGAGCAGTTCTTC
>TRBD1|TRBJ1-4|TRBV10-3|.
CAISDPGTVATNEKLFF
TGTGCCATCAGTGATCCCGGGACAGTTGCAACTAATGAAAAACTGTTTTTT
>TRBD1|TRBJ1-1|TRBV14|.
CASSQRGGQGWSEAFF
TGTGCCAGCAGCCAAAGGGGGGGACAGGGTTGGTCTGAAGCTTTCTTT
>.|TRBJ1-1|TRBV5-4|.
CASSPRQNTEAFF
TGTGCCAGCAGCCCCCGACAGAACACTGAAGCTTTCTTT
>.|TRBJ2-7|TRBV19|once
CASSRWGSRAYEQYF
TGTGCCAGTAGTAGGTGGGGCAGCCGAGCCTACGAGCAGTACTTC
>TRBD2|TRBJ2-1|TRBV5-6|.
CASSFGLAGGNEQFF
TGTGCCAGCAGCTTCGGACTAGCGGGAGGCAATGAGCAGTTCTTC
>TRBD2|TRBJ2-1|TRBV5-5|.
CASSWGTSGNEQFF
TGTGCCAGCAGCTGGGGGACTAGTGGTAATGAGCAGTTCTTC
>.|TRBJ2-5|TRBV7-6|.
CASSFEVGETQYF
TGTGCCAGCAGCTTTGAGGTCGGGGAGACCCAGTACTTC
>.|TRBJ2-7|TRBV19|.
CASSGGNYEQYF
TGTGCCAGTAGCGGGGGAAACTACGAGCAGTACTTC
>.|TRBJ1-1|TRBV5-1|.
CASSWVTGNTEAFF
TGCGCCAGCAGCTGGGTGACAGGGAACACTGAAGCTTTCTTT
>.|TRBJ2-5|TRBV30|.
CAWSQETQYF
TGTGCCTGGAGTCAAGAGACCCAGTACTTC
>.|TRBJ2-1|TRBV6-1|once
CASKKTTLNDNEQFF
TGTGCCAGCAAGAAGACTACCCTAAACGACAATGAGCAGTTCTTC
>.|TRBJ2-1|TRBV7-9|.
CASSPQSWLANEQFF
TGTGCCAGCAGCCCCCAGTCCTGGCTAGCCAATGAGCAGTTCTTC
>TRBD1|TRBJ1-1|TRBV30|.
CAWVTGGYTEAFF
TGTGCCTGGGTAACAGGGGGCTACACTGAAGCTTTCTTT
>.|TRBJ1-1|TRBV2|.
CASVGDTEAFF
TGTGCCAGCGTGGGGGACACTGAAGCTTTCTTT
>.|TRBJ2-6|TRBV19|.
CATADRSFSGANVLTF
TGTGCCACCGCGGACCGAAGTTTCTCTGGGGCCAACGTCCTGACTTTC
>.|TRBJ1-1|TRBV4-1|.
CASSLTEVNYSAFF
TGCGCCAGCAGCCTTACAGAGGTCAACTATTCTGCTTTCTTT
>TRBD1|TRBJ1-3|TRBV6-1|once
CASSERQGAVAIYF
TGTGCCAGCAGTGAACGGCAGGGGGCGGTTGCCATATATTTT